A single T cell receptor (beta chain) is shown here with its context. Its antigen is undetermined. This could be a read error, since a much larger clone is one nucleotide away. This sample is part of a study of neurological immune-mediated disorders. General study points: The most TCR clonal expansion was seen in HTLV-1-associated myelopathy, whereas the least was seen in multiple sclerosis, below the level in healthy controls. Subjects shared no identical expanded-clone CDR3 amino acid sequences, suggesting private TCR-beta repertoires in all groups.

Noted time point: technical triplicate 2. The sorted libraries were made from more than 900,000 CD4+ or CD8+ T cells. The authors produced cDNA by 5'RACE using 10-nucleotide random UMIs. MiXCR, applied by TCRdb to the 5' RACE reads, yields one record per CDR3 protein. Among 30,000 or so distinct CDR3 sequences listed, more than 10% were seen once. Trimming at V came to 5 bases and at J to 4 bases, leaving 7 bases not matched to a gene. CDR1 and CDR2 (germline): SGHTA, FQGNSA. The CDR3 covers 14 residues. V gene TRBV7-2 combines with J gene TRBJ2-5; 7 nucleotides agree with TRBD2. Material for sequencing was CD4+ T cells from blood. This clonotype was obtained from a female donor with HTLV-1-associated myelopathy (HAM/TSP). Written as DNA, the CDR3 is TGTGCCAGCAGCCCGTGGGGGGGGGGAGAGACCCAGTACTTC. Amino acids: CASSPWGGGETQYF.